A single sample gave rise to the 19 T cell receptor beta chains below, sequenced in a study of blood T cell repertoires in COVID-19. Libraries were prepared by immunoSEQ multiplex PCR; TCRdb keeps only in-frame clonotypes and omits some of them. The data hold 250,000 to 300,000 clones, with approximately 89% observed a single time. Specimen: peripheral blood. The receptors stem from a woman aged 40 to 50 who had recovered from COVID-19.

This clone occurred once. This sequence joins TRBV10-3 and TRBJ2-1; 9 nucleotides align to TRBD1. This CDR3 has 14 amino acids. The germline CDR1 and CDR2 sequences are ENHRY and SYGVKD. Trimming took 4 bases from V and 5 from J; bases not matched to a gene: 3. CDR3 nucleotide sequence: TGTGCCATCAGTGGGGGACAGGGAGACAATGAGCAGTTCTTC. Amino acid sequence: CAISGGQGDNEQFF.

The count of this clone is one. The J gene is TRBJ2-1, the V gene TRBV14; possibly TRBD2 for D (5 bases). CDR3 length: 11 amino acids. V was trimmed by 3 bases and J by 12 bases, leaving 9 bases between them. Germline CDR1 is SGHDN and CDR2 is FVKESK. The CDR3 spells CASSQDWRQFF. CDR3 DNA sequence: TGTGCCAGCAGCCAGGACTGGAGGCAGTTCTTC.

J is TRBJ1-5 and V is TRBV2; 8 bases are a match to TRBD1. The CDR3 totals 13 residues. The V segment lost 7 bases and the J segment 7 bases; nucleotides outside the gene matches: 6. Germline CDR1 reads SNHLY; CDR2 reads FYNNEI. CDR3 nucleotides: TGTGCCAGCAAGCAGGGGGCGGAACAGCCCCAGCATTTT. It encodes CASKQGAEQPQHF.

The chain couples TRBV19 to TRBJ1-6; TRBD1 aligns across 7 bases. The germline V gene encodes CDR1 LNHDA and CDR2 SQIVND (reference sequence). The V segment lost 11 bases and the J segment 2 bases; nucleotides outside the gene matches: 12. There are 16 residues in the CDR3. The CDR3 nucleotides read TGTGCCTGCCGCCGGGACAGCGAGGCCTATAATTCACCCCTCCACTTT. This translates into CACRRDSEAYNSPLHF.

This chain links TRBV6-5 with TRBJ2-7; D might be TRBD2 (7 bases). V lost 5 bases and J 7 bases, leaving 18 bases between the germline ends. The germline V gene encodes CDR1 MNHEY and CDR2 SVGAGI. The CDR3 length is 14 residues. The CDR3 DNA sequence: TGTGCCAGCAGTCACCCGGGGGGCGGTCGGGAGCAGTACTTC. Translation gives CASSHPGGGREQYF.

As DNA, the CDR3 is TGCGCCAGCAGCTTCCTAGCGGGATCCTACGAGCAGTACGTC. This gives the protein CASSFLAGSYEQYV. V usage is TRBV5-1 and J usage is TRBJ2-7, with 9 bases lining up with TRBD2. The junction had 1 base not matched to a gene; V was cut back by 2 bases and J by 1 base. The CDR3 consists of 14 residues. CDR1 and CDR2 from the germline V gene are SGHRS and YFSETQ.

This rearrangement joins TRBV10-3 to TRBJ1-1; possibly TRBD1 for D (6 bases). Germline V gives CDR1 ENHRY, CDR2 SYGVKD. The CDR3 contains 16 residues. The germline V and J ends were trimmed by 4 bases and 4 bases, with 19 bases remaining between them. The CDR3 DNA follows: TGTGCCATCAGTGCTGGGACACCCGACACGGGCACTGAAGCTTTCTTT. This gives the protein CAISAGTPDTGTEAFF.

The sample holds one count of this clone. The CDR3 bases are TGTGCCAGTGCTAGCGTAGGAACCTACGAGCAGTACGTC. Protein sequence: CASASVGTYEQYV. This sequence joins TRBV28 and TRBJ2-7; tentative D call: TRBD2 (6 bases). Germline loops: CDR1 MDHEN, CDR2 SYDVKM. V shed 9 bases and J shed 2 bases, with 14 bases lying between them. The CDR3 covers 13 residues.

The chain carries TRBV24-1 and TRBJ2-3; 12 nucleotides line up with TRBD2. J lost 3 bases, V lost 9 bases, and 12 bases had no gene match. The CDR3 extends over 17 amino acids. The germline gives CDR1 KGHDR, CDR2 SFDVKD. CDR3 in DNA: TGTGCCACCCAGCCGGCTAGCGGGAGGGAGGGGACAGATACGCAGTATTTT. This gives the protein CATQPASGREGTDTQYF.

The chain combines TRBV5-1 with TRBJ1-2; D is possibly TRBD1 (5 bases). V was trimmed by 3 bases and J by 5 bases, leaving 11 bases between them. Germline V gene lookup returns CDR1 SGHRS and CDR2 YFSETQ. CDR3 size: 13 residues. The CDR3 DNA sequence: TGCGCCAGCAGCTCGCAGGGAGGGTATGGCTACACCTTC. Translating gives CASSSQGGYGYTF.

J is TRBJ2-7 and V is TRBV5-1, with 11 bases that match TRBD1. CDR1 is SGHRS and CDR2 is YFSETQ in the germline V gene. The CDR3 extends over 14 amino acids. V lost 3 bases and J lost 6; bases outside the gene matches: 5. In DNA form, the CDR3 reads TGCGCCAGCAGCTCTGGACAGGGGGCTTCCGAGCAGTACTTC. Encoded protein: CASSSGQGASEQYF.

The genes are TRBV5-1 and TRBJ2-1; TRBD2 matches 7 bases. The CDR3 contains 15 residues. Unmatched junction bases numbered 11, after V lost 7 bases and J lost 4 bases. Per germline, CDR1 SGHRS and CDR2 YFSETQ. CDR3 coding DNA: TGCGCCAGCGGTTTGTCGGCCGGGGGGTACAATGAGCAGTTCTTC. Its protein is CASGLSAGGYNEQFF.

The rearrangement joins TRBV6-5 to TRBJ2-7, with 7 bases lining up with TRBD1. The CDR3 extends over 13 amino acids. The germline V gene encodes CDR1 MNHEY and CDR2 SVGAGI. With 11 bases clipped from V and 0 bases from J, the junction kept 7 bases outside the gene matches. The CDR3 DNA is TGTGCCGCCCGGGACAGTAGCTCCTACGAGCAGTACTTC. Amino acid sequence: CAARDSSSYEQYF.

The chain recombines TRBV27 with TRBJ2-3, with D unclear. Germline CDR1 and CDR2: MNHEY and SMNVEV (reference sequence). The CDR3 loop spans 11 amino acids. Trimming removed 8 bases at V and 10 bases at J, with 13 bases between. Here the CDR3 reads CASGGPWAQYF. The CDR3 DNA follows: TGTGCCAGCGGCGGCCCCTGGGCGCAGTATTTT.

The gene calls are TRBV7-9 and TRBJ1-1; 7 bases match TRBD1. The V gene's germline CDR1 is SEHNR and CDR2 FQNEAQ (reference sequence). This CDR3 spans 13 amino acids. With 3 bases clipped from V and 3 bases from J, the junction kept 1 base outside the gene matches. CDR3: CASSFGQDTEAFF. For the CDR3, the DNA is TGTGCCAGCAGCTTCGGACAGGACACTGAAGCTTTCTTT.

Comment on this clone: Other DNA sequences in the sample encode the same CDR3. The gene calls are TRBV5-4 and TRBJ2-1, with 13 bases that match TRBD2. Germline-derived CDR1 and CDR2 are SGHNT and YYREEE (reference sequence). The J segment lost 0 bases and the V segment lost 3 bases, leaving 6 bases of the junction unmatched. The CDR3 is 18 amino acids. The CDR3 coding sequence is TGTGCCAGCAGCTCGGGGACTAGCGGGACGAGCTCCTACAATGAGCAGTTCTTC. It yields the protein CASSSGTSGTSSYNEQFF.

The chain links TRBV9 to TRBJ2-3, with 7 bases matching TRBD2. Germline CDR1 reads SGDLS; CDR2 reads YYNGEE. J was trimmed by 4 bases and V by 3 bases; bases with no gene match: 11. The CDR3 sequence is 16 residues long. CDR3 region: CASSAGAGLVADTQYF. In nucleotides, the CDR3 is TGTGCCAGCAGCGCAGGAGCAGGACTAGTGGCAGATACGCAGTATTTT. The variable domain in full, completed from reference TRBV9 and TRBJ2-3, reads DSGVTQTPKHLITATGQRVTLRCSPRSGDLSVYWYQQSLDQGLQFLIQYYNGEERAKGNILERFSAQQFPDLHSELNLSSLELGDSALYFCASSAGAGLVADTQYFGPGTRLTVL.

This rearrangement joins TRBV7-9 to TRBJ2-7; D unresolved. CDR1 and CDR2 (germline): SEHNR, FQNEAQ (reference sequence). Trimming removed 1 base from V and 6 bases from J, with 13 bases in between. CDR3 size: 14 residues. CDR3 loop: CASSLELAEAEQYF. CDR3 coding DNA: TGTGCCAGCAGCTTAGAGCTCGCCGAGGCCGAGCAGTACTTC.

In regard to this clone: The same CDR3 can be traced to other DNA sequences in this sample. The V and J genes are TRBV6-5 and TRBJ2-7, with TRBD1 as a possible D gene (6 bases). CDR1 MNHEY and CDR2 SVGAGI come from the germline V gene. Trimming cost V 6 bases and J 3 bases, with 12 bases left between them. The CDR3 has 13 amino acids. CDR3 DNA sequence: TGTGCCAGCAGAAGAGGACAGAACTACGAGCAGTACTTC. It codes for CASRRGQNYEQYF.